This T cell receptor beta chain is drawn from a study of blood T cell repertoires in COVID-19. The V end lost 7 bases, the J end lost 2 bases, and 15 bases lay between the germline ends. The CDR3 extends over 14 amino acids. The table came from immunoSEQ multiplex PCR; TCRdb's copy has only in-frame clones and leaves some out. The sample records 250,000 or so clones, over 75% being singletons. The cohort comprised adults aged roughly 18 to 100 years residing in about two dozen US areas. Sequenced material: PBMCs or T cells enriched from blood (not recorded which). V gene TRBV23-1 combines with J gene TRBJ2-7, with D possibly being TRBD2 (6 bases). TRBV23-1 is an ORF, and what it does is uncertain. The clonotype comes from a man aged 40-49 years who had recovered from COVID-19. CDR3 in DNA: TGCGCCAGCACCCAGGGAGGAGCCGCCTACGAGCAGTACTTC. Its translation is CASTQGGAAYEQYF.